What follows are 32 T cell receptor beta chains derived from one specimen sequenced in a study of blood T cell repertoires in COVID-19 (dated by TCRdb to the early 2020s). The protocol used for the library was the immunoSEQ multiplex PCR assay. The source is immuneACCESS, and TCRdb retained only in-frame sequences with V and J called. Part of the clones is not carried over; for the studies checked, unresolved V genes explain less than half of this, and the remainder is unexplained. The sample profile shows about 99,000 clones; roughly 91% of them were found once. 5% to 6.5% of the sample is in the top ten clones. The sequencing input was peripheral blood. These receptors were collected from a human donor in a cohort sampled during active COVID-19.

The chain recombines TRBV4-2 with TRBJ2-1; 10 nucleotides match TRBD2. This CDR3 region has 14 residues. Per the germline V gene, CDR1 is LGHNA and CDR2 is YNFKEQ. The V gene end was trimmed by 5 bases and the J gene end by 7 bases; junction bases not matched to a gene: 5. The CDR3 DNA is TGTGCCAGCAGCAATAGCGGGAGGCGGAATGAGCAGTTCTTC. Encoded protein: CASSNSGRRNEQFF.

This clone was counted a single time. The CDR3, as DNA: TGTGCCAGCAGCCAGTCCACCACCTGGACAGGAGACGGTAATAGCAATCAGCCCCAGCATTTT. Its protein product is CASSQSTTWTGDGNSNQPQHF. The chain links TRBV6-2 or TRBV6-3 to TRBJ1-5; 7 bases match TRBD1. The V gene end was trimmed by 6 bases and the J gene end by 0 bases; junction bases not matched to a gene: 23. CDR1 is MNHEY and CDR2 is SVGEGT in the germline V gene. The CDR3 has 21 amino acids.

The V and J genes are TRBV7-9 and TRBJ2-6; D is unresolved. Deletions cut 6 bases from V and 0 bases from J, with 6 bases between. CDR1 SEHNR and CDR2 FQNEAQ come from the germline V gene (reference sequence). The CDR3 runs to 14 residues. CDR3 sequence: CASSNSSGANVLTF. The DNA of the CDR3 is TGTGCCAGCAGTAACAGCTCTGGGGCCAACGTCCTGACTTTC. Based on the CDR3 plus reference TRBV7-9 and TRBJ2-6, the full variable domain is DTGVSQNPRHKITKRGQNVTFRCDPISEHNRLYWYRQTLGQGPEFLTYFQNEAQLEKSRLLSDRFSAERPKGSFSTLEIQRTEQGDSAMYLCASSNSSGANVLTFGAGSRLTVL.

The chain joins TRBV19 to TRBJ1-2, with 7 bases fitting TRBD1. The length of the CDR3 is 13 residues. Trimming at V came to 1 base and at J to 6 bases, leaving 2 bases not matched to a gene. Germline-derived CDR1 and CDR2 are LNHDA and SQIVND (reference sequence). CDR3 sequence (DNA): TGTGCCAGTAGTATAGGGACAGGAAATGGCTACACCTTC. Encoded protein: CASSIGTGNGYTF.

The rearrangement joins TRBV28 to TRBJ2-1; TRBD2 agrees at 9 bases. The CDR3 spans 14 residues. CDR1 and CDR2 from the germline V gene are MDHEN and SYDVKM. CDR3 DNA: TGTGCGGTACTAGCGGGTCCCCGAGGCAATGAGCAGTTCTTC. As protein: CAVLAGPRGNEQFF.

The V gene is TRBV3-1 (or the pseudogene TRBV3-2), the J gene TRBJ2-4; 7 bases map to TRBD2. Per germline, CDR1 LGHDT and CDR2 YNNKEL (reference sequence). V shed 7 bases and J 7 bases; nucleotides not matched to a gene: 4. The CDR3 is made up of 12 amino acids. CDR3 sequence: CASTGLPNIQYF. CDR3 coding DNA: TGTGCCAGCACGGGACTACCGAACATTCAGTACTTC.

The chain is built from TRBV2 and TRBJ1-5, with a weak D call TRBD1 (5 bases). Germline CDR1 SNHLY, CDR2 FYNNEI. Trimming shortened V by 6 bases and J by 1 base, and 10 bases separated the two germline ends. CDR3 size: 14 residues. CDR3 in amino acids: CASRSGESNQPQHF. Here the CDR3 DNA reads TGTGCCAGCAGGTCGGGGGAGAGCAATCAGCCCCAGCATTTT.

The V and J genes are TRBV7-6 and TRBJ2-3; 7 bases are shared with TRBD2. The J segment lost 6 bases and the V segment lost 5 bases, leaving 20 bases of the junction unmatched. This CDR3 is built from 18 residues. The germline V gene encodes CDR1 SGHVS and CDR2 FNYEAQ. As DNA, the CDR3 is TGTGCCAGCAGCCCCCACGGGGAGGCTAGCGGTCTGGTGGATACGCAGTATTTT. Its protein product is CASSPHGEASGLVDTQYF.

CDR3 sequence: CASNHFLAGYIDEQFF. The CDR3, as DNA: TGTGCCAGCAACCATTTCCTAGCGGGATATATCGATGAGCAGTTCTTC. The rearrangement links TRBV7-8 to TRBJ2-1; 9 bases fit TRBD2. The CDR3 is 16 residues long. Germline V lookup: CDR1 SGHVS, CDR2 FQNEAQ. The V segment lost 7 bases and the J segment 8 bases; nucleotides outside the gene matches: 15.

This chain connects TRBV27 to TRBJ1-6, with 7 bases aligning to TRBD1. J was trimmed by 6 bases and V by 7 bases; bases with no gene match: 6. The CDR3 sequence is 14 residues long. The germline V gene encodes CDR1 MNHEY and CDR2 SMNVEV (reference sequence). The CDR3 DNA follows: TGTGCCAGCAAGGACAGGAGCAGTAATTCACCCCTCCACTTT. Translating gives CASKDRSSNSPLHF.

This chain joins TRBV19 and TRBJ2-1, with TRBD2 matching over 8 bases. The V gene end was trimmed by 7 bases and the J gene end by 2 bases; junction bases not matched to a gene: 7. The germline V gene encodes CDR1 LNHDA and CDR2 SQIVND (reference sequence). CDR3 length: 15 amino acids. CDR3 sequence: CASKGSGGPYNEQFF. The DNA of the CDR3 is TGTGCCAGTAAAGGGTCGGGAGGGCCCTACAATGAGCAGTTCTTC.

Details on this clone: The sample contains more than one DNA sequence encoding this CDR3. The rearrangement joins TRBV28 to TRBJ1-2; TRBD1 matches at 7 bases. CDR3 length: 15 residues. Unmatched junction bases numbered 10, after V lost 9 bases and J lost 0 bases. CDR1 is MDHEN and CDR2 is SYDVKM in the germline V gene. CDR3 bases: TGTGCCAGTAGTCCTTACAGGGGCCCTAACTATGGCTACACCTTC. Protein sequence: CASSPYRGPNYGYTF.

This clone has just one count. The J gene is TRBJ1-2, the V gene TRBV6-5, with D hard to call. The V gene's germline CDR1 is MNHEY and CDR2 SVGAGI. V gave up 3 bases and J gave up 4 bases, with 6 bases separating them. CDR3 length: 12 amino acids. CDR3 sequence reads: CASSYTGYGYTF. As DNA, the CDR3 is TGTGCCAGCAGTTATACGGGCTATGGCTACACCTTC.

The chain uses TRBV5-1 and TRBJ1-1; 7 bases are shared with TRBD1. Germline V gene lookup returns CDR1 SGHRS and CDR2 YFSETQ. V was pared by 2 bases and J by 8 bases, with 6 bases of the junction left unmatched. The CDR3 contains 13 residues. The CDR3 reads CASSFPQGQEAFF. DNA of the CDR3: TGCGCCAGCAGCTTCCCCCAGGGACAGGAAGCTTTCTTT.

The V gene is TRBV2, the J gene TRBJ2-3, with D tentatively TRBD2 (5 bases). The CDR3 extends over 15 amino acids. Trimming stripped 7 bases from V and 0 bases from J, with 14 bases between. CDR1 and CDR2 from the germline V gene are SNHLY and FYNNEI. CDR3 amino acids: CASNEDSQSTDTQYF. The CDR3 bases are TGTGCCAGCAATGAGGACTCCCAAAGCACAGATACGCAGTATTTT.

The chain links TRBV7-2 to TRBJ1-1, with a weak D call TRBD1 (6 bases). This CDR3 has 14 residues. Trimming stripped 5 bases from V and 1 base from J, with 11 bases between. Germline-derived CDR1 and CDR2 are SGHTA and FQGNSA. The CDR3 is CASSPGHWNTEAFF. The CDR3 bases are TGTGCCAGCAGCCCGGGACATTGGAACACTGAAGCTTTCTTT.

The CDR3 region has the DNA TGTGCCAGCAGCTCTACAGGGGTCCACGAGCAGTACTTC. As protein: CASSSTGVHEQYF. The rearrangement uses TRBV7-9 and TRBJ2-7; 7 bases agree with TRBD1. The junction had 5 bases not matched to a gene; V was cut back by 4 bases and J by 5 bases. The CDR3 consists of 13 residues. Germline V gene data show CDR1 as SEHNR and CDR2 as FQNEAQ (reference sequence). The whole variable domain, filled in from reference TRBV7-9 and TRBJ2-7, reads DTGVSQNPRHKITKRGQNVTFRCDPISEHNRLYWYRQTLGQGPEFLTYFQNEAQLEKSRLLSDRFSAERPKGSFSTLEIQRTEQGDSAMYLCASSSTGVHEQYFGPGTRLTVT.

The chain employs TRBV7-9 and TRBJ1-5, with 7 bases matching TRBD1. There are 16 residues in the CDR3. V shed 1 base and J 0 bases; nucleotides not matched to a gene: 3. Germline V gene data show CDR1 as SEHNR and CDR2 as FQNEAQ (reference sequence). This CDR3 reads CASSLGTGSSNQPQHF. The CDR3 coding sequence is TGTGCCAGCAGCTTAGGGACAGGCAGTAGCAATCAGCCCCAGCATTTT.

The genes are TRBV27 and TRBJ2-7; 9 nucleotides align to TRBD2. Germline lookup yields CDR1 MNHEY and CDR2 SMNVEV (reference sequence). The J segment lost 2 bases and the V segment lost 4 bases, leaving 6 bases of the junction unmatched. The CDR3 contains 15 residues. The CDR3 nucleotides are TGTGCCAGCAGTTGGACTAGCGCCGTAACCTACGAGCAGTACTTC. Protein product: CASSWTSAVTYEQYF.

For the CDR3, the DNA is TGTGCCTGGAGTGAAACATTCACAGATACGCAGTATTTT. Amino acid sequence: CAWSETFTDTQYF. The rearrangement uses TRBV30 and TRBJ2-3, with no clear D. CDR1 is GTSNPN and CDR2 is SVGIG in the germline V gene (reference sequence). This CDR3 is 13 amino acids long. V was clipped by 1 base and J by 2 bases, with 7 bases between them.

This sequence joins TRBV6-6 and TRBJ1-3; no reliable D call. Trimming cost V 6 bases and J 0 bases, with 6 bases left between them. Germline CDR1 and CDR2: MNHNY and SVGAGI (reference sequence). The CDR3 spans 13 residues. In DNA form, the CDR3 reads TGTGCCAGCAGGGCCGCCTCTGGAAACACCATATATTTT. Residues: CASRAASGNTIYF.

This clone was detected only once. The V and J genes are TRBV3-1 (or the pseudogene TRBV3-2) and TRBJ2-5; TRBD2 aligns across 13 bases. CDR1 is LGHDT and CDR2 is YNNKEL in the germline V gene (reference sequence). The CDR3 sequence is 16 residues long. V dropped 0 bases and J dropped 5; count of bases not matched to a gene: 3. CDR3 nucleotide sequence: TGTGCCAGCAGCCAAGATACTAGCGGGGGGGCGGAGACCCAGTACTTC. It codes for CASSQDTSGGAETQYF.

The rearrangement links TRBV7-3 to TRBJ2-1, with 11 positions matching TRBD2. The length of the CDR3 is 15 residues. Germline loops: CDR1 SGHTA, CDR2 FQGTGA. V dropped 2 bases and J dropped 7; count of bases not matched to a gene: 4. The CDR3 loop is CASSLAGLADNEQFF. The CDR3 DNA follows: TGTGCCAGCAGCTTAGCGGGACTAGCGGATAATGAGCAGTTCTTC.

The V call is TRBV13, the J call TRBJ2-3, with a weak D call TRBD2 (6 bases). This CDR3 is 13 amino acids long. The V end was cut by 6 bases, the J end by 1 base, with 8 bases between. Germline CDR1 is PRHDT and CDR2 is FYEKMQ (reference sequence). The chain's CDR3 is CASRRDGTDTQYF. CDR3 nucleotide sequence: TGTGCCAGCAGGCGGGATGGCACAGATACGCAGTATTTT.

The chain carries TRBV27 and TRBJ1-6, with a weak D call TRBD1 (5 bases). V was clipped by 3 bases and J by 9 bases, with 12 bases between them. Germline CDR1 reads MNHEY; CDR2 reads SMNVEV (reference sequence). CDR3 length equals 14 residues. The CDR3 DNA follows: TGTGCCAGCAGTTTGCAGGGAATAGGTTCACCCCTCCACTTT. This gives the protein CASSLQGIGSPLHF.

V gene TRBV5-1 combines with J gene TRBJ2-1, with 7 bases aligning to TRBD2. The CDR3 has 16 residues. V lost 1 base to trimming and J lost 4 bases; unmatched junction nucleotides: 8. Per the germline V gene, CDR1 is SGHRS and CDR2 is YFSETQ. CDR3: CASSLSGLDIYNEQFF. CDR3 in DNA: TGCGCCAGCAGCTTGTCAGGACTAGACATTTACAATGAGCAGTTCTTC.

The chain couples TRBV9 to TRBJ2-1, with D perhaps matching TRBD2 (5 bases). This CDR3 region has 14 residues. The V end lost 6 bases, the J end lost 5 bases, and 15 bases lay between the germline ends. Germline V gene sequence: CDR1 SGDLS, CDR2 YYNGEE. CDR3 in DNA: TGTGCCAGCAACAAACTAGGTCTCGACAATGAGCAGTTCTTC. This translates into CASNKLGLDNEQFF.

The V gene is TRBV24-1, the J gene TRBJ2-2; 7 positions match TRBD2. J was trimmed by 8 bases and V by 5 bases; bases with no gene match: 7. Germline lookup yields CDR1 KGHDR and CDR2 SFDVKD. This CDR3 has 14 residues. The CDR3: CATSGAGLTGELFF. DNA of the CDR3: TGTGCCACCAGTGGTGCGGGACTAACGGGGGAGCTGTTTTTT.

The J gene is TRBJ2-6, the V gene TRBV15; 7 nucleotides align to TRBD1. The junction had 4 bases not matched to a gene; V was cut back by 5 bases and J by 0 bases. The CDR3 consists of 16 residues. Germline-derived CDR1 and CDR2 are LNHNV and YYDKDF (reference sequence). CDR3: CATSGRTGSGANVLTF. DNA of the CDR3: TGTGCCACCAGCGGCCGGACAGGCTCTGGGGCCAACGTCCTGACTTTC.

The chain couples TRBV4-3 to TRBJ1-6; 7 bases are a match to TRBD1. V was pared by 0 bases and J by 10 bases, with 6 bases of the junction left unmatched. The CDR3 spans 15 residues. CDR1 and CDR2 from the germline V gene are LGHNA and YSLEER. For the CDR3, the DNA is TGCGCCAGCAGCCAAGAGAACAGGGGCGGATCACCCCTCCACTTT. It is translated as CASSQENRGGSPLHF.

This clone was recorded only once. The chain couples TRBV7-2 to TRBJ2-5, with D maybe TRBD1 (5 bases). This CDR3 spans 14 amino acids. Deletions cut 3 bases from V and 4 bases from J, with 12 bases between. CDR1 and CDR2 from the germline V gene are SGHTA and FQGNSA. CDR3 amino acids: CASSFSRQLETQYF. Written as DNA, the CDR3 is TGTGCCAGCAGCTTCTCCAGACAGCTAGAGACCCAGTACTTC.

This chain uses TRBV14 with TRBJ2-6, with D maybe TRBD1 (6 bases). Germline CDR1 reads SGHDN; CDR2 reads FVKESK. The CDR3 has 15 residues. V dropped 4 bases and J dropped 3 bases, with 10 bases sitting between them. CDR3 DNA sequence: TGTGCCAGCAGCCTTGGGGGCAATGGGGCCAACGTCCTGACTTTC. Translation gives CASSLGGNGANVLTF.